What follows are 24 T cell receptor beta chains derived from one specimen sequenced in a study of blood T cell repertoires in COVID-19. TCRdb's table, derived via immunoSEQ multiplex PCR, lists solely in-frame clones and lacks some. The sample records around 270,000 clones, approximately 88% being singletons. Input material: PBMCs or T cells enriched from blood (not recorded which). Source of these receptors: a woman aged 40 to 49 who had been exposed to COVID-19.

This rearrangement joins TRBV6-5 to TRBJ1-5, with D unclear. Trimming stripped 4 bases from V and 1 base from J, with 8 bases between. Germline V gene sequence: CDR1 MNHEY, CDR2 SVGAGI. This CDR3 is 14 amino acids long. CDR3 in DNA: TGTGCCAGCAGTTGGGCTCAGAGCAATCAGCCCCAGCATTTT. Translated, it gives CASSWAQSNQPQHF.

This chain uses TRBV29-1 with TRBJ2-3, with 7 bases matching TRBD1. The CDR3 has 12 amino acids. Germline V lookup: CDR1 SQVTM, CDR2 ANQGSEA. J was trimmed by 1 base and V by 7 bases; bases with no gene match: 2. CDR3 sequence reads: CSAGTGTDTQYF. The CDR3 nucleotides are TGCAGCGCAGGGACAGGCACAGATACGCAGTATTTT.

The chain recombines TRBV5-4 with TRBJ2-1; D may be TRBD2 (5 bases). Trimming left V 0 bases short and J 2 bases short, with 12 bases between. Per germline, CDR1 SGHNT and CDR2 YYREEE (reference sequence). The CDR3 runs 16 residues. As DNA, the CDR3 is TGTGCCAGCAGCTTGGGCCTAGCCCCTACCTACAATGAGCAGTTCTTC. It codes for CASSLGLAPTYNEQFF.

The chain is built from TRBV7-2 and TRBJ1-1, with TRBD1 matching over 11 bases. The CDR3 has 18 residues. Trimming at V came to 1 base and at J to 3 bases, leaving 10 bases not matched to a gene. Germline CDR1 and CDR2: SGHTA and FQGNSA. The CDR3 DNA reads as TGTGCCAGCAGCTTAGGGGGGACAGGGGGTGAGGAACACACTGAAGCTTTCTTT. Translating it yields CASSLGGTGGEEHTEAFF. The whole variable domain, remainder taken from reference TRBV7-2 and TRBJ1-1, is GAGVSQSPSNKVTEKGKDVELRCDPISGHTALYWYRQSLGQGLEFLIYFQGNSAPDKSGLPSDRFSAERTGGSVSTLTIQRTQQEDSAVYLCASSLGGTGGEEHTEAFFGQGTRLTVV.

The gene calls are TRBV29-1 and TRBJ2-5, with a weak D call TRBD1 (6 bases). The CDR3 length is 12 residues. Deletions cut 7 bases from V and 2 bases from J, with 11 bases between. Looked up from germline, CDR1 is SQVTM and CDR2 is ANQGSEA. The CDR3 here is CSAGASQETQYF. Here the CDR3 DNA reads TGCAGCGCAGGGGCCAGTCAAGAGACCCAGTACTTC.

V gene TRBV27 combines with J gene TRBJ1-2; D call uncertain. Deletions cut 3 bases from V and 0 bases from J, with 17 bases between. This CDR3 spans 17 amino acids. Germline CDR1 is MNHEY and CDR2 is SMNVEV (reference sequence). CDR3 sequence reads: CASSLSFITVTNYGYTF. The CDR3 DNA reads TGTGCCAGCAGTTTGTCCTTTATTACAGTCACTAACTATGGCTACACCTTC.

This clone was counted once. The V and J genes are TRBV4-1 and TRBJ1-2, with 10 positions matching TRBD1. The CDR3 has 16 amino acids. V was pared by 3 bases and J by 2 bases, with 6 bases of the junction left unmatched. Looked up from germline, CDR1 is MGHRA and CDR2 is YSYEKL. CDR3 sequence reads: CASSHQTGGRNYGYTF. In DNA form, the CDR3 reads TGCGCCAGCAGCCATCAGACAGGGGGCAGAAACTATGGCTACACCTTC.

The rearrangement joins TRBV28 to TRBJ1-2; D may be TRBD1 (5 bases). V was trimmed by 4 bases and J by 4 bases, leaving 13 bases between them. CDR1 is MDHEN and CDR2 is SYDVKM in the germline V gene. The CDR3 is 14 amino acids. The CDR3, as DNA: TGTGCCAGCAGTTCCTCCCGGACATTCTATGGCTACACCTTC. It yields the protein CASSSSRTFYGYTF.

The V gene is TRBV4-1, the J gene TRBJ1-5; no definite D call. Germline V gene data show CDR1 as MGHRA and CDR2 as YSYEKL. This CDR3 has 18 amino acids. Trimming cost V 0 bases and J 1 base, with 16 bases left between them. In nucleotides, the CDR3 is TGCGCCAGCAGCCAAGACAAGGAATCCGGGTGGAGCAATCAGCCCCAGCATTTT. Translation: CASSQDKESGWSNQPQHF.

The chain links TRBV4-1 to TRBJ2-1, with 9 bases matching TRBD2. V dropped 5 bases and J dropped 8; count of bases not matched to a gene: 10. The CDR3 is 15 residues long. CDR1 and CDR2 from the germline V gene are MGHRA and YSYEKL. CDR3 region: CASSTGLAGIDEQFF. CDR3 DNA sequence: TGCGCCAGCAGCACGGGGCTAGCGGGAATCGATGAGCAGTTCTTC.

V usage is TRBV9 and J usage is TRBJ2-3; 8 nucleotides line up with TRBD2. CDR3 length: 18 amino acids. Trimming took 3 bases from V and 1 from J; bases not matched to a gene: 13. CDR1 and CDR2 from the germline V gene are SGDLS and YYNGEE. CDR3 coding DNA: TGTGCCAGCAGCGGCGGGACTAGGGGGACGGTTGGCACAGATACGCAGTATTTT. It translates to CASSGGTRGTVGTDTQYF.

The chain is built from TRBV30 and TRBJ2-1; 7 positions agree with TRBD1. Germline V CDR1 and CDR2: GTSNPN, SVGIG (reference sequence). The V gene end was trimmed by 4 bases and the J gene end by 6 bases; junction bases not matched to a gene: 6. CDR3 length: 13 amino acids. The CDR3 coding sequence is TGTGCCTGGAAGAGACAGGGTGGCAATGAGCAGTTCTTC. Amino acid sequence: CAWKRQGGNEQFF.

The rearrangement uses TRBV5-6 and TRBJ1-1, with D maybe TRBD1 (5 bases). The CDR3 covers 15 residues. Germline V gene sequence: CDR1 SGHDT, CDR2 YYEEEE. The V gene lost 6 bases and the J gene lost 4 bases, with 19 bases spanning the gap. The CDR3 region is CASKGPGPGVTEAFF. CDR3 nucleotides: TGTGCCAGCAAGGGCCCAGGCCCGGGGGTCACTGAAGCTTTCTTT. Using reference TRBV5-6 and TRBJ1-1 for the parts outside the CDR3, the full variable domain is DAGVTQSPTHLIKTRGQQVTLRCSPKSGHDTVSWYQQALGQGPQFIFQYYEEEERQRGNFPDRFSGHQFPNYSSELNVNALLLGDSALYLCASKGPGPGVTEAFFGQGTRLTVV.

The chain joins TRBV11-2 to TRBJ2-7; TRBD1 matches 10 bases. After removal of 5 bases from V and 4 bases from J, the junction contained 5 bases not matched to a gene. The CDR3 loop spans 14 amino acids. CDR1 and CDR2 from the germline V gene are SGHAT and FQNNGV. CDR3 nucleotides: TGTGCCAGCAGCCCGACAGGGGGCAGGTACGAGCAGTACTTC. Translating it yields CASSPTGGRYEQYF.

The chain recombines TRBV7-3 with TRBJ2-3, with D unclear. The germline gives CDR1 SGHTA, CDR2 FQGTGA. The V and J ends lost 1 base and 4 bases respectively, with 15 bases between them. The CDR3 spans 16 residues. CDR3 sequence: CASSLKLSYMADTQYF. The CDR3 DNA reads as TGTGCCAGCAGCTTAAAACTTTCTTATATGGCAGATACGCAGTATTTT.

This clone was observed a single time. The V call is TRBV6-5, the J call TRBJ1-3; D gene uncertain. With 7 bases removed from V and 4 bases from J, the gap between germline ends came to 17 bases. The CDR3 covers 15 residues. Germline values: CDR1 MNHEY, CDR2 SVGAGI. The CDR3: CASMVGRGVGNTIYF. CDR3 nucleotide sequence: TGTGCCAGCATGGTCGGCCGGGGTGTAGGAAACACCATATATTTT.

The chain has TRBV29-1 and TRBJ2-2, with TRBD2 matching over 9 bases. In germline, CDR1 is SQVTM, CDR2 ANQGSEA. V lost 2 bases and J lost 6; bases outside the gene matches: 10. CDR3 size: 16 residues. The CDR3 coding sequence is TGCAGCGTTGAACTAGCGGGACGTAGATCCTCCGGGGAGCTGTTTTTT. Translated: CSVELAGRRSSGELFF.

The sample holds a few counts of this clone. The gene calls are TRBV9 and TRBJ1-2; D is perhaps TRBD1 (5 bases). The V gene's germline CDR1 is SGDLS and CDR2 YYNGEE. V was clipped by 0 bases and J by 4 bases, with 10 bases between them. The CDR3 contains 14 residues. CDR3 residues: CASSVDSGGYGYTF. The CDR3 DNA follows: TGTGCCAGCAGCGTAGATAGCGGGGGCTATGGCTACACCTTC.

This sequence joins TRBV5-3 and TRBJ2-7, with D perhaps matching TRBD2 (6 bases). TRBV5-3 is recorded as an ORF, its role being uncertain. The V end lost 3 bases, the J end lost 3 bases, and 34 bases lay between the germline ends. This CDR3 spans 21 amino acids. The CDR3 bases are TGTGCCAGAAGCTGCGTACGAACCGCCACGGGTCGCGGGAAGTTATTCTACGAGCAGTACGTC. It translates to CARSCVRTATGRGKLFYEQYV.

The chain recombines TRBV5-4 with TRBJ2-3, with a weak D call TRBD1 (6 bases). Germline CDR1 SGHNT, CDR2 YYREEE (reference sequence). The CDR3 is 15 amino acids. Trimming shortened V by 4 bases and J by 2 bases, and 14 bases separated the two germline ends. The CDR3 nucleotides read TGTGCCAGCAGCGCTGTGGACAGTTACACAGATACGCAGTATTTT. Encoded protein: CASSAVDSYTDTQYF. Together with reference TRBV5-4 and TRBJ2-3, the CDR3 gives the full variable domain: ETGVTQSPTHLIKTRGQQVTLRCSSQSGHNTVSWYQQALGQGPQFIFQYYREEENGRGNFPPRFSGLQFPNYSSELNVNALELDDSALYLCASSAVDSYTDTQYFGPGTRLTVL.

This clone appeared once. The V call is TRBV3-1 (or the pseudogene TRBV3-2), the J call TRBJ2-7, with 9 bases fitting TRBD1. The CDR3 contains 16 residues. CDR1 is LGHDT and CDR2 is YNNKEL in the germline V gene (reference sequence). V lost 2 bases and J lost 3; bases outside the gene matches: 8. The CDR3 loop reads CASSQPGTGKSYEQYV. The CDR3 DNA is TGTGCCAGCAGCCAACCTGGGACAGGGAAGAGCTACGAGCAGTACGTC.

This clone was seen only once. V is TRBV9 and J is TRBJ1-2; TRBD1 agrees at 7 bases. This CDR3 spans 14 amino acids. With V trimmed by 0 bases and J by 4 bases, 3 bases remained unmatched. CDR1 is SGDLS, CDR2 YYNGEE, per germline. Here the CDR3 reads CASSVDAGGYGYTF. The CDR3 coding sequence is TGTGCCAGCAGCGTAGATGCAGGGGGCTATGGCTACACCTTC.

Notes on this clone: Sequence at one end of the junction differs from germline and may be a read error. This CDR3 is CASSPRDGSVKNTEAFF. The CDR3 coding sequence is TGTGCCAGCTCCCCACGGGACGGGAGTGTGAAGAACACTGAAGCTTTCTTT. The rearrangement uses TRBV18 and TRBJ1-1, with TRBD1 as a possible D gene (5 bases). This CDR3 has 17 residues. The germline CDR1 and CDR2 sequences are KGHSH and LQKENI.

The table lists this clone with a count of one. V is TRBV4-1 and J is TRBJ1-1; perhaps TRBD1 as D (5 bases). The CDR3 spans 20 residues. Germline values: CDR1 MGHRA, CDR2 YSYEKL. V lost 4 bases and J lost 3, with 30 bases in between. CDR3 loop: CASSRSPLPGLGGEDTEAFF. The DNA of the CDR3 is TGCGCCAGCAGCCGGTCCCCCCTCCCGGGACTAGGAGGCGAGGACACTGAAGCTTTCTTT.